The 26 T cell receptor beta chains below come from one sample, sequenced in a study of blood T cells in healthy people across ages. A second 7 to 11 cycle PCR used barcoded and J-beta primers. TCRdb reanalysed the 5' RACE reads using MiXCR and keeps one entry per CDR3 protein. The table includes around 1,500,000 distinct CDR3 sequences, roughly 45% detected once. Sequencing input: blood. The origin of the receptors is a woman in her late teens or twenties in good health.

This sequence joins TRBV10-3 and TRBJ1-5; the D gene is possibly TRBD1 (5 bases). CDR3 length: 14 residues. Trimming pared 11 bases from V and 0 bases from J, leaving 14 bases between. Germline V gives CDR1 ENHRY, CDR2 SYGVKD. The CDR3 DNA is TGTGCCTCGATGTCCAGGGATAGCAATCAGCCCCAGCATTTT. Encoded protein: CASMSRDSNQPQHF.

This clonotype appeared a few times. This chain joins TRBV6-4 and TRBJ2-7, with TRBD2 identical over 10 bases. V shed 6 bases and J 3 bases; nucleotides not matched to a gene: 5. This CDR3 is built from 14 residues. The germline CDR1 and CDR2 sequences are MRHNA and SNTAGT. This chain's CDR3 is CASRGLAVNYEQYF. The CDR3 coding sequence is TGTGCCAGCAGAGGACTAGCGGTGAACTACGAGCAGTACTTC.

The CDR3 sequence: CASSLTGEHTGELFF. The DNA of the CDR3 is TGCGCCAGCAGCCTGACAGGTGAACATACCGGGGAGCTGTTTTTT. J is TRBJ2-2 and V is TRBV5-1; the D gene is possibly TRBD1 (6 bases). Germline lookup yields CDR1 SGHRS and CDR2 YFSETQ. The CDR3 loop spans 15 amino acids. Trimming stripped 4 bases from V and 5 bases from J, with 15 bases between.

This clonotype was counted a few times. V usage is TRBV5-1 and J usage is TRBJ1-2; unclear D gene. The V gene lost 0 bases and the J gene lost 7 bases, with 13 bases spanning the gap. The CDR3 extends over 14 amino acids. The V gene's germline CDR1 is SGHRS and CDR2 YFSETQ. The CDR3 reads CASSLEPGLGGYTF. The CDR3 bases are TGCGCCAGCAGCTTGGAGCCGGGGTTGGGTGGCTACACCTTC.

V is TRBV30 and J is TRBJ2-1; 8 positions agree with TRBD1. This CDR3 is 16 amino acids long. The V gene end was trimmed by 1 base and the J gene end by 5 bases; junction bases not matched to a gene: 10. The germline CDR1 and CDR2 sequences are GTSNPN and SVGIG (reference sequence). CDR3 amino acids: CAWSGIWTGTHNEQFF. The CDR3 DNA reads as TGTGCCTGGAGTGGGATCTGGACAGGGACCCACAATGAGCAGTTCTTC.

The chain is built from TRBV3-1 and TRBJ2-1; D gene uncertain. CDR1 LGHDT and CDR2 YNNKEL come from the germline V gene (reference sequence). The CDR3 has 12 amino acids. The V end was cut by 7 bases, the J end by 7 bases, with 11 bases between. The CDR3, as DNA: TGTGCCAGCACCTCTGACTGGAATGAGCAGTTCTTC. Translating it yields CASTSDWNEQFF.

J is TRBJ2-3 and V is TRBV5-1; D remains ambiguous. Germline-derived CDR1 and CDR2 are SGHRS and YFSETQ. Trimming removed 3 bases from V and 4 bases from J, with 12 bases in between. The CDR3 extends over 14 amino acids. CDR3 sequence: CASSSLVPSDTQYF. The CDR3 coding sequence is TGCGCCAGCAGCTCGCTAGTGCCGTCAGATACGCAGTATTTT.

This clonotype has at least ten counts. The rearrangement joins TRBV5-1 to TRBJ2-3, with D tentatively TRBD2 (6 bases). The V gene lost 0 bases and the J gene lost 0 bases, with 8 bases spanning the gap. The CDR3 covers 15 residues. Germline values: CDR1 SGHRS, CDR2 YFSETQ. CDR3: CASSLEDYSTDTQYF. The CDR3 region has the DNA TGCGCCAGCAGCTTGGAGGACTACAGCACAGATACGCAGTATTTT.

This chain connects TRBV2 to TRBJ1-2; D remains ambiguous. Germline loops: CDR1 SNHLY, CDR2 FYNNEI. Trimming stripped 3 bases from V and 7 bases from J, with 18 bases between. This CDR3 region has 15 residues. CDR3 sequence: CASSDPTRAPGGYTF. Written as DNA, the CDR3 is TGTGCCAGCAGTGACCCCACTCGGGCCCCGGGTGGCTACACCTTC.

This clonotype appeared a few times. The chain links TRBV12-3 or TRBV12-4 to TRBJ1-5; possible D gene TRBD1, 5 bases. The CDR3 contains 16 residues. The germline V and J ends were trimmed by 5 bases and 0 bases, with 14 bases remaining between them. The CDR3 region has the DNA TGTGCCAGCAGTCCTACAGGTATCTATAGCAATCAGCCCCAGCATTTT. Amino acid sequence: CASSPTGIYSNQPQHF.

The chain combines TRBV2 with TRBJ2-5, with TRBD2 matching over 7 bases. The CDR3 runs to 15 residues. The V and J ends lost 4 bases and 5 bases, in that order; junction bases with no gene match: 10. Germline CDR1 and CDR2: SNHLY and FYNNEI. The CDR3 loop is CASSALAARPETQYF. The CDR3 DNA is TGTGCCAGCAGTGCGCTAGCGGCGCGGCCCGAGACCCAGTACTTC.

CDR3 sequence (DNA): TGCGCCAGCAGCTTAGATTACAGAGTCTCCCTCTATGTCGACACCTTC. Residues: CASSLDYRVSLYVDTF. The chain couples TRBV5-1 to TRBJ1-2; D is unresolved. This CDR3 has 16 residues. The V gene's germline CDR1 is SGHRS and CDR2 YFSETQ. With 2 bases removed from V and 12 bases from J, the gap between germline ends came to 26 bases.

The rearrangement joins TRBV14 to TRBJ1-4; tentatively, D is TRBD1 (5 bases). The CDR3 is made up of 16 amino acids. The V end was cut by 4 bases, the J end by 5 bases, with 17 bases between. Germline CDR1 and CDR2: SGHDN and FVKESK. The CDR3 sequence: CASSPWDGGPNEKLFF. CDR3 DNA sequence: TGTGCCAGCAGCCCTTGGGACGGAGGCCCGAATGAAAAACTGTTTTTT.

In DNA form, the CDR3 reads TGTGCCAGCAGACGCCGGACGCAAAACTACGAGCAGTACTTC. Protein sequence: CASRRRTQNYEQYF. V gene TRBV5-5 combines with J gene TRBJ2-7; no firm D call. Germline V gives CDR1 SGHKS, CDR2 YYEKEE (reference sequence). The germline V and J ends were trimmed by 5 bases and 3 bases, with 15 bases remaining between them. This CDR3 region has 14 residues.

Turning to this clonotype: One end of the junction does not line up with germline, which may come from a read error. The V gene is TRBV6-6, the J gene TRBJ2-3; 9 bases line up with TRBD2. Germline-derived CDR1 and CDR2 are MNHNY and SVGAGI (reference sequence). The CDR3 sequence is 15 residues long. The CDR3 spells CGSRSIAGGTDTQYF. The CDR3 nucleotides are TGTGGCAGCAGGTCTATAGCGGGGGGCACAGATACGCAGTATTTT.

This clonotype has only a few counts. The genes are TRBV20-1 and TRBJ2-5; 9 nucleotides match TRBD2. V was clipped by 6 bases and J by 2 bases; unmatched bases: 7. CDR1 and CDR2 (germline): DFQATT, SNEGSKA (reference sequence). This CDR3 region has 14 residues. CDR3 loop: CSAPPSGEQETQYF. The CDR3 nucleotides read TGCAGTGCCCCGCCTAGCGGGGAACAAGAGACCCAGTACTTC.

This clonotype was detected ten times or more. The rearrangement uses TRBV7-9 and TRBJ2-7; 8 nucleotides align to TRBD2. The CDR3 is 13 amino acids. The V gene end was trimmed by 10 bases and the J gene end by 0 bases; junction bases not matched to a gene: 5. Looked up from germline, CDR1 is SEHNR and CDR2 is FQNEAQ (reference sequence). The CDR3 nucleotides are TGTGCCACCCAAGCGGGGGACTCCTACGAGCAGTACTTC. Its protein product is CATQAGDSYEQYF.

The chain links TRBV12-3 or TRBV12-4 to TRBJ2-1, with no clear D. This CDR3 has 13 residues. The V end lost 6 bases, the J end lost 6 bases, and 12 bases lay between the germline ends. CDR3 nucleotide sequence: TGTGCCAGCAGGTCCCGTGTTGGCAATGAGCAGTTCTTC. Translated: CASRSRVGNEQFF.

This clonotype was observed a handful of times. The chain links TRBV11-2 to TRBJ2-1, with D unclear. The CDR3 extends over 14 amino acids. Germline CDR1 and CDR2: SGHAT and FQNNGV. V was trimmed by 5 bases and J by 0 bases, leaving 8 bases between them. CDR3 sequence (DNA): TGTGCCAGCAGCCCTACTTACTCCTACAATGAGCAGTTCTTC. It translates to CASSPTYSYNEQFF.

The chain combines TRBV12-3 or TRBV12-4 with TRBJ2-7; TRBD2 is a possible D gene (5 bases). CDR3 length: 14 residues. Trimming removed 10 bases at V and 1 base at J, with 17 bases between. CDR3 sequence reads: CATSSGGLSYEQYF. DNA for the CDR3: TGTGCCACCTCATCCGGCGGGCTATCCTACGAGCAGTACTTC.

Points on this clonotype: This may come from a read error, since a much larger clone is one base off. J is TRBJ2-5 and V is TRBV7-9, with D possibly being TRBD2 (6 bases). Germline V lookup: CDR1 SEHNR, CDR2 FQNEAQ (reference sequence). The CDR3 consists of 15 residues. Written as DNA, the CDR3 is TGTCCCAGCAGCTTACTGCTGGGACTCCAAGAGACCCAGTACTTC. This sequence encodes CPSSLLLGLQETQYF.

The chain has TRBV14 and TRBJ2-5; either TRBD1 or TRBD2 may supply D (7 bases each). Trimming took 4 bases from V and 5 from J, leaving 20 bases between them. The CDR3 runs 16 residues. Germline CDR1 and CDR2: SGHDN and FVKESK. The chain's CDR3 is CASSPWGRGQEETQYF. CDR3 nucleotide sequence: TGTGCCAGCAGCCCCTGGGGGAGGGGGCAGGAGGAGACCCAGTACTTC.

This clonotype was seen a few times. The chain has TRBV24-1 and TRBJ2-3; possibly TRBD2 for D (6 bases). V shed 6 bases and J shed 6 bases, with 15 bases lying between them. The germline V gene encodes CDR1 KGHDR and CDR2 SFDVKD. This CDR3 spans 14 amino acids. The chain's CDR3 is CATSKGRAGDTQYF. Written as DNA, the CDR3 is TGTGCCACCAGTAAGGGGCGAGCGGGCGATACGCAGTATTTT.

This clonotype was detected only a few times. The J gene is TRBJ2-7, the V gene TRBV20-1, with a possible D match to TRBD1 (6 bases). The CDR3 spans 13 residues. V was pared by 0 bases and J by 2 bases, with 8 bases between. Germline V gives CDR1 DFQATT, CDR2 SNEGSKA (reference sequence). The CDR3 is CSARDKGAYEQYF. The CDR3 region has the DNA TGCAGTGCTAGAGATAAGGGGGCCTACGAGCAGTACTTC.

This chain connects TRBV20-1 to TRBJ1-6; D is possibly TRBD1 (5 bases). Germline assignment: CDR1 DFQATT and CDR2 SNEGSKA (reference sequence). Trimming removed 6 bases from V and 7 bases from J, with 13 bases in between. This CDR3 is 13 amino acids long. CDR3 residues: CSASGIGNSPLHF. CDR3 DNA sequence: TGCAGTGCATCAGGGATCGGAAATTCACCCCTCCACTTT.

This clonotype was recorded once. The chain is built from TRBV11-3 and TRBJ2-1, with 12 bases fitting TRBD2. V shed 1 base and J 0 bases; nucleotides not matched to a gene: 10. Germline-derived CDR1 and CDR2 are SGHNT and YENEEA. This CDR3 is 20 amino acids long. The CDR3 DNA reads TGTGCCAGCAGCTTAGTAGTAACTAGCGGGAGGAGCTTCTCCTACAATGAGCAGTTCTTC. Amino acids: CASSLVVTSGRSFSYNEQFF.